The 17 T cell receptor beta chains below were found in one sample sequenced in a study of T cell repertoires in cytomegalovirus infection. TCRdb redid the calling of the reads with MiXCR, one entry per CDR3 protein. The sample contains under 850,000 distinct CDR3 sequences, roughly 36% of which appear only once. The sequenced sample was PBMCs. The receptors shown here come from a human donor in good health (CMV status not recorded). Some clones in this sample may be carry-over from other donors' samples.

This clonotype was seen only once. The junction departs from the called germline gene at one end, perhaps through a read error. This chain connects TRBV7-6 to TRBJ2-2; weak D call: TRBD1 (7 bases). CDR1 is SGHVS, CDR2 FNYEAQ, per germline. CDR3 length: 18 amino acids. CDR3 bases: TGTGCAAGCAGCTCCCGAACCGTAGACAGGGCGGGAACCGGGGAGCTGGTTTTT. This encodes CASSSRTVDRAGTGELVF.

This chain joins TRBV12-3 or TRBV12-4 and TRBJ2-7; tentatively, D is TRBD1 (5 bases). Trimming left V 5 bases short and J 3 bases short, with 8 bases between. This CDR3 has 12 residues. For the CDR3, the DNA is TGTGCCAGCAGTAGACAGTACTACGAGCAGTACTTC. Protein product: CASSRQYYEQYF.

Comment on this clonotype: Its ends do not fully match the called genes, so a read error is possible. The chain recombines TRBV6-5 with TRBJ1-5; perhaps TRBD1 as D (5 bases). Germline V CDR1 and CDR2: MNHEY, SVGAGI. The CDR3 runs 15 residues. The CDR3 spells CSSSHWTNGNQPQHF. In DNA, the CDR3 is TGTTCCAGCAGTCACTGGACAAATGGGAATCAGCCCCAGCATTTT.

The rearrangement uses TRBV29-1 and TRBJ2-1, with TRBD2 matching over 14 bases. Germline V gene lookup returns CDR1 SQVTM and CDR2 ANQGSEA. With 1 base clipped from V and 6 bases from J, the junction kept 5 bases outside the gene matches. This CDR3 spans 16 amino acids. DNA of the CDR3: TGCAGCGTTGAAGGACTAGCGGGGGGGCGTGGCAATGAGCAGTTCTTC. Its translation: CSVEGLAGGRGNEQFF.

This clonotype was observed a handful of times. This rearrangement joins TRBV28 to TRBJ2-5; unclear D gene. Trimming took 1 base from V and 2 from J, leaving 14 bases between them. The CDR3 spans 16 residues. Germline V gene sequence: CDR1 MDHEN, CDR2 SYDVKM. CDR3 in amino acids: CASSLFGAVGQETQYF. CDR3 in DNA: TGTGCCAGCAGTTTATTTGGTGCGGTGGGACAAGAGACCCAGTACTTC.

This clonotype was found a few times. The chain is built from TRBV11-2 and TRBJ2-7; D remains ambiguous. Trimming cost V 2 bases and J 10 bases, with 12 bases left between them. In germline, CDR1 is SGHAT, CDR2 FQNNGV. The CDR3 is 12 amino acids. CDR3 loop: CASSLHRDFQYF. CDR3 bases: TGTGCCAGCAGCTTACATCGAGATTTTCAGTACTTC. The variable domain in full, with the rest retrieved from reference TRBV11-2 and TRBJ2-7, is EAGVAQSPRYKIIEKRQSVAFWCNPISGHATLYWYQQILGQGPKLLIQFQNNGVVDDSQLPKDRFSAERLKGVDSTLKIQPAKLEDSAVYLCASSLHRDFQYFGPGTRLTVT.

At least ten counts were recorded for this clonotype. V usage is TRBV7-2 and J usage is TRBJ2-3, with TRBD2 matching 10 bases. Trimming removed 6 bases from V and 6 bases from J; junction bases left unmatched: 9. CDR3 size: 15 residues. In germline, CDR1 is SGHTA, CDR2 FQGNSA. The CDR3 DNA follows: TGTGCCAGCAGGGGCCTAGCGGGGGTCGGCGATACGCAGTATTTT. This encodes CASRGLAGVGDTQYF.

The V gene is TRBV28, the J gene TRBJ1-2; TRBD1 matches 9 bases. The CDR3 sequence is 14 residues long. J was trimmed by 4 bases and V by 8 bases; bases with no gene match: 8. Germline V gives CDR1 MDHEN, CDR2 SYDVKM. CDR3 sequence: CASGTGSKGYGYTF. The CDR3 DNA is TGTGCCAGCGGGACAGGGAGTAAAGGCTATGGCTACACCTTC.

This clonotype has at least ten counts. The chain is built from TRBV27 and TRBJ2-7; the match to TRBD2 covers 13 bases. The CDR3 is made up of 18 amino acids. J lost 0 bases, V lost 5 bases, and 10 bases had no gene match. The germline V gene encodes CDR1 MNHEY and CDR2 SMNVEV (reference sequence). The CDR3, as DNA: TGTGCCAGCAGTCCCGGACTAGCGGGAGAGGGACCCTCCTACGAGCAGTACTTC. This codes for CASSPGLAGEGPSYEQYF.

The J gene is TRBJ1-3, the V gene TRBV28, with D possibly matching TRBD1 (5 bases). V was cut by 4 bases and J by 0 bases, with 13 bases left in between. Germline V CDR1 and CDR2: MDHEN, SYDVKM. The CDR3 sequence is 16 residues long. The CDR3 bases are TGTGCCAGCAGTTGGGGCGGAGAGAGCTCTGGAAACACCATATATTTT. Translated: CASSWGGESSGNTIYF.

This clonotype has a handful of counts. V and J are TRBV12-3 or TRBV12-4 and TRBJ1-6; 7 nucleotides match TRBD1. The CDR3 has 14 amino acids. Trimming cost V 10 bases and J 6 bases; bases outside gene matches: 9. The CDR3 reads CATRPRQGNSPLHF. In DNA, the CDR3 is TGTGCCACACGGCCCAGACAGGGTAATTCACCCCTCCACTTT.

The sample holds many counts of this clonotype. This chain uses TRBV7-2 with TRBJ2-7; 8 nucleotides match TRBD2. This CDR3 is built from 15 residues. The germline V gene encodes CDR1 SGHTA and CDR2 FQGNSA. V shed 1 base, J shed 7 bases, and the junction held 9 bases outside the gene matches. CDR3 sequence: CASSLGGLGYREQYF. In DNA, the CDR3 is TGTGCCAGCAGCTTAGGGGGACTAGGGTACAGGGAGCAGTACTTC. The full variable domain, its missing parts supplied by reference TRBV7-2 and TRBJ2-7, is GAGVSQSPSNKVTEKGKDVELRCDPISGHTALYWYRQSLGQGLEFLIYFQGNSAPDKSGLPSDRFSAERTGGSVSTLTIQRTQQEDSAVYLCASSLGGLGYREQYFGPGTRLTVT.

This clonotype was found once. CDR3 sequence reads: CASSPATANQETQYF. In DNA form, the CDR3 reads TGCGCCAGCAGCCCTGCGACAGCCAACCAAGAGACCCAGTACTTC. The chain couples TRBV5-1 to TRBJ2-5, with D maybe TRBD1 (5 bases). V was cut by 4 bases and J by 0 bases, with 13 bases left in between. The germline V gene has CDR1 SGHRS and CDR2 YFSETQ. This CDR3 has 15 amino acids.

The chain is built from TRBV27 and TRBJ1-1, with D perhaps matching TRBD1 (5 bases). Germline assignment: CDR1 MNHEY and CDR2 SMNVEV (reference sequence). Deletions cut 4 bases from V and 1 base from J, with 13 bases between. This CDR3 comprises 15 residues. In DNA, the CDR3 is TGTGCCAGCAGTTATTATGACGGGGCGAACACTGAAGCTTTCTTT. Amino acid sequence: CASSYYDGANTEAFF.

This clonotype was detected ten times or more. DNA of the CDR3: TGTGCCAGCAGCTTACCAGAGGGCCGATTAACAGATACGCAGTATTTT. Protein product: CASSLPEGRLTDTQYF. This chain uses TRBV7-2 with TRBJ2-3, with D perhaps matching TRBD2 (5 bases). This CDR3 is built from 16 residues. V was clipped by 2 bases and J by 3 bases, with 15 bases between them. Germline V CDR1 and CDR2: SGHTA, FQGNSA.

This chain links TRBV19 with TRBJ2-7; D is tentatively TRBD1 or TRBD2 (5 bases each). Trimming cost V 1 base and J 1 base, with 11 bases left between them. CDR1 and CDR2 (germline): LNHDA, SQIVND (reference sequence). CDR3 length equals 15 residues. DNA for the CDR3: TGTGCCAGTAGTATAGTCCGGGGCCGATCCTACGAGCAGTACTTC. This sequence encodes CASSIVRGRSYEQYF.

The gene calls are TRBV29-1 and TRBJ2-4; 7 nucleotides align to TRBD2. After removal of 7 bases from V and 6 bases from J, the junction contained 9 bases not matched to a gene. Germline V gives CDR1 SQVTM, CDR2 ANQGSEA. The CDR3 contains 13 residues. CDR3 in DNA: TGCAGCGGCGTCGCGCAGCGGGGAAACATTCAGTACTTC. Protein product: CSGVAQRGNIQYF.